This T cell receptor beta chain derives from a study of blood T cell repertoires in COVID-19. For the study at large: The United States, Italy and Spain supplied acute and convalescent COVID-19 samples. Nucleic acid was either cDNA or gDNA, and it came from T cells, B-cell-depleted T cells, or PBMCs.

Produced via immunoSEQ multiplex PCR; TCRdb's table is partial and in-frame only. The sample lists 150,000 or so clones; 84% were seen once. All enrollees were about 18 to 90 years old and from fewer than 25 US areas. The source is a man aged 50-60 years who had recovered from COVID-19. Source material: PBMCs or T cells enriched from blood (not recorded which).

CDR3 nucleotide sequence: TGTGCCATCAGTGAGACAGGTCAAGAGACCCAGTACTTC. Amino acid sequence: CAISETGQETQYF. The chain carries TRBV10-3 and TRBJ2-5; weak D call: TRBD1 (5 bases). V lost 2 bases and J 2 bases, leaving 6 bases between the germline ends. Germline V CDR1 and CDR2: ENHRY, SYGVKD. The CDR3 spans 13 residues.